This TCR beta chain comes out of a study of T-cell reconstitution after alpha-beta-depleted transplantation in children (dated by TCRdb to the mid-2010s). Notes on the research overall: The study quantitatively tracked T-cell immune reconstitution after TCRalphabeta/CD19-depleted allogeneic hematopoietic cell transplantation in children using TCR repertoire profiling. The paper as a whole reports these results and caveats: Over the following months the frequencies of hyperexpanded clones went down, and after one year T-cell counts and TCRbeta diversity were mostly credited to newly produced T cells. In some patients, high TCRbeta diversity at day 60 was attributed to recipient T cells and intrathymic progenitors that had survived conditioning. The apparently early alphabetaT-cell count recovery about two months after transplant was reportedly dependent on only several hundred rapidly expanded clones derived from non-depleted graft cells.

Library method: PCR. TCRdb lists the instrument as Illumina HiSeq 2500. TCR libraries were prepared with molecular barcoding, using unique molecular identifiers to normalize TCRbeta repertoire quantification. TCRdb reran the public reads through fastp at Q25 and MiXCR, keeping productive beta chains. Rows merge per CDR3 protein into single entries with the most common DNA and genes. The table for this sample lists approximately 230,000 distinct CDR3 sequences; 20% to 30% of them were counted only once. 4% to 5.5% of the sample lies in the top ten. This clonotype occurred many times. Its binding antigen is unknown. Per-base quality was not reported, and no clone a single base away is much larger than it. V was cut back by 8 bases and J by 8 bases, leaving a gap of 15 bases between them. CDR1 and CDR2, looked up from the germline V gene, are SQVTM and ANQGSEA. Its CDR3 holds 11 amino acids, cysteine through phenylalanine. Only CDR3 DNA remains: 33 bases, in frame from the first base.

Explained via the paper, the treatment or condition label denotes: allogeneic hematopoietic cell transplantation with graft depleted of TCRalphabeta T cells and CD19 B cells. TCRalphabeta/CD19-depleted allogeneic hematopoietic cell grafts were given to the transplant recipients, all of whom were children. This specimen was PBMCs, mostly from graft donor cells, taken 360 days after TCRalphabeta/CD19-depleted stem cell transplant. The receptor's source is a female patient aged 2-10 years who had a stem cell transplant for congenital amegakaryocytic thrombocytopenia, so the T cells may come from the graft donor. Here the chain combines TRBV29-1 and TRBJ1-1; tentative D gene TRBD1, with 6 bases matching. The CDR3 in this case is CSLSTGHEAFF. The sequenced DNA: TGCAGCCTTAGTACGGGACACGAAGCTTTCTTT.